Listed below are T cell receptor beta chains from one sample, sequenced in a study of T cell changes during pregnancy in multiple sclerosis. Generated by immunoSEQ multiplex PCR, the TCRdb table keeps only in-frame clones and is missing some. The table lists around 21,000 clones, around 85% of them singletons, with around 19% in the top ten. The sequencing used CD8+ T cells from peripheral blood mononuclear cells, collected after pregnancy. Receptors were obtained from a female donor in good health, enrolled as a control in a pregnancy study. Both conserved end residues are part of each CDR3. D genes are given only for firm matches. Size is stated for part of the rows, as once, few or many counts, or as a class when the clone is expanded.

clone_size: NA; v_call: TRBV27; d_call: NA; j_call: TRBJ2-7; cdr3_nt: TGTGCCAGCAGTGCGGGACTCTCCTACGAGCAGTACTTC; cdr3_aa: CASSAGLSYEQYF
clone_size: NA; v_call: TRBV27; d_call: NA; j_call: TRBJ2-1; cdr3_nt: TGTGCCAGCAGTTTATCAGCGGGCGCATCCTACAATGAGCAGTTCTTC; cdr3_aa: CASSLSAGASYNEQFF
clone_size: NA; v_call: TRBV18; d_call: NA; j_call: TRBJ2-1; cdr3_nt: TGTGCCAGCTCACCACCCGATCGGCTAGCCTACAATGAGCAGTTCTTC; cdr3_aa: CASSPPDRLAYNEQFF
clone_size: NA; v_call: TRBV4-2; d_call: TRBD2; j_call: TRBJ2-2; cdr3_nt: TGTGCCAGCAGCCAATCTATAGCGGGAGGCACCGGGGAGCTGTTTTTT; cdr3_aa: CASSQSIAGGTGELFF
clone_size: NA; v_call: TRBV9; d_call: NA; j_call: TRBJ1-2; cdr3_nt: TGTGCCAGCAGCCCGAATGCGGGGACTGGCTACACCTTC; cdr3_aa: CASSPNAGTGYTF
clone_size: NA; v_call: TRBV18; d_call: NA; j_call: TRBJ2-7; cdr3_nt: TGTGCCAGCTCACCTGGAGGTTACGAGCAGTACTTC; cdr3_aa: CASSPGGYEQYF
clone_size: NA; v_call: TRBV6-6; d_call: NA; j_call: TRBJ1-3; cdr3_nt: TGTGCCAGCAGCCCCAGGGGCCCTATTGACACCATATATTTT; cdr3_aa: CASSPRGPIDTIYF
clone_size: NA; v_call: TRBV9; d_call: TRBD1; j_call: TRBJ1-1; cdr3_nt: TGTGCCAGCAGTAGGGACAGGTTGAACACTGAAGCTTTCTTT; cdr3_aa: CASSRDRLNTEAFF
clone_size: NA; v_call: TRBV5-1; d_call: NA; j_call: TRBJ2-7; cdr3_nt: TGCGCCAGCAGCTTGGCGGGGTCCAACTACGAGCAGTACTTC; cdr3_aa: CASSLAGSNYEQYF
clone_size: NA; v_call: TRBV27; d_call: NA; j_call: TRBJ1-1; cdr3_nt: TGTGCCAGCAGGCAGGGCCTGAGGACTGAAGCTTTCTTT; cdr3_aa: CASRQGLRTEAFF
clone_size: NA; v_call: TRBV5-1; d_call: TRBD1; j_call: TRBJ1-1; cdr3_nt: TGCGCCAGCAGCACGGGACAGCCCCAGAACACTGAAGCTTTCTTT; cdr3_aa: CASSTGQPQNTEAFF
clone_size: NA; v_call: TRBV7-9; d_call: NA; j_call: TRBJ2-3; cdr3_nt: TGTGCCAGCAGCTTAGCGCTAGGAGTCCGAGATACGCAGTATTTT; cdr3_aa: CASSLALGVRDTQYF
clone_size: NA; v_call: TRBV15; d_call: NA; j_call: TRBJ2-7; cdr3_nt: TGTGCCACCAGCAGAGATCGGTCCTACGAGCAGTACTTC; cdr3_aa: CATSRDRSYEQYF
clone_size: NA; v_call: TRBV7-9; d_call: NA; j_call: TRBJ1-1; cdr3_nt: TGTGCCAGCAGCGGGGGCGAGAACACTGAAGCTTTCTTT; cdr3_aa: CASSGGENTEAFF
clone_size: NA; v_call: TRBV7-9; d_call: TRBD1; j_call: TRBJ1-2; cdr3_nt: TGTGCCAGCAGCCCTGGGACAGGGGTTGGCTACACCTTC; cdr3_aa: CASSPGTGVGYTF
clone_size: NA; v_call: TRBV27; d_call: NA; j_call: TRBJ1-5; cdr3_nt: TGTGCCAGCAGTTATCAGGGACAGCCCCAGCATTTT; cdr3_aa: CASSYQGQPQHF
clone_size: NA; v_call: TRBV15; d_call: TRBD1; j_call: TRBJ1-5; cdr3_nt: TGTGCCACCAGCGGGGGGGGGACAGGGGTCCAGCCCCAGCATTTT; cdr3_aa: CATSGGGTGVQPQHF
clone_size: NA; v_call: TRBV7-2; d_call: NA; j_call: TRBJ2-2; cdr3_nt: TGTGCCGGTGGAGGGCCCCCAGCCGGGGAGCTGTTTTTT; cdr3_aa: CAGGGPPAGELFF
clone_size: NA; v_call: TRBV2; d_call: TRBD1; j_call: TRBJ1-1; cdr3_nt: TGTGCCAGCAGTGTCCCTCAGGGGGTCGGCACTGAAGCTTTCTTT; cdr3_aa: CASSVPQGVGTEAFF
clone_size: NA; v_call: TRBV15; d_call: TRBD1; j_call: TRBJ2-7; cdr3_nt: TGTGCCACCAATACCGGGACAGGGGTCGGCGGCATCGAGCAGTACTTC; cdr3_aa: CATNTGTGVGGIEQYF
clone_size: NA; v_call: TRBV27; d_call: NA; j_call: TRBJ1-4; cdr3_nt: TGTGCCAGCAGTTATCAGGGTGGCGAAAAACTGTTTTTT; cdr3_aa: CASSYQGGEKLFF
clone_size: NA; v_call: TRBV9; d_call: TRBD2; j_call: TRBJ2-3; cdr3_nt: TGTGCCAGCAGCCCCGGGGGGGAAGTGGAGTATTTT; cdr3_aa: CASSPGGEVEYF
clone_size: NA; v_call: TRBV5-1; d_call: NA; j_call: TRBJ2-3; cdr3_nt: TGCGCCAGCAGCTTTTCTGTTGATACGCAGTATTTT; cdr3_aa: CASSFSVDTQYF
clone_size: few; v_call: TRBV10-3; d_call: TRBD1; j_call: TRBJ1-2; cdr3_nt: TGTGCCATCAGTGCCCGACAGGGAGTCGACTATGGCTACACCTTC; cdr3_aa: CAISARQGVDYGYTF
clone_size: NA; v_call: TRBV4-3; d_call: TRBD1; j_call: TRBJ1-2; cdr3_nt: TGCGCCAGCAGCCAAGATCGACAGGGGGGGACGGTGTATGGCTACACCTTC; cdr3_aa: CASSQDRQGGTVYGYTF
clone_size: medium-sized; v_call: TRBV9; d_call: NA; j_call: TRBJ2-7; cdr3_nt: TGTGCCAGCAGCTCGGGGAGAGAAGACTACGAGCAGTACTTC; cdr3_aa: CASSSGREDYEQYF
clone_size: NA; v_call: TRBV7-8; d_call: NA; j_call: TRBJ2-2; cdr3_nt: TGTGCCAGCAGCTTTTCACCGGCCGGGGAGCTGTTTTTT; cdr3_aa: CASSFSPAGELFF
clone_size: NA; v_call: TRBV6-1; d_call: TRBD1; j_call: TRBJ1-2; cdr3_nt: TGTGCCAGCAGTGAAACTGGCGACAGGGCGGTAGGCTACACCTTC; cdr3_aa: CASSETGDRAVGYTF
clone_size: once; v_call: TRBV10-3; d_call: NA; j_call: TRBJ1-4; cdr3_nt: TGTGCCATCAGTGAGATTCGGGCTAATGAAAAACTGTTTTTT; cdr3_aa: CAISEIRANEKLFF
clone_size: NA; v_call: TRBV4-1; d_call: TRBD1; j_call: TRBJ1-2; cdr3_nt: TGCGCCAGCAGCCAACACTTGGGACAGGGTGACGGCTACACCTTC; cdr3_aa: CASSQHLGQGDGYTF
clone_size: NA; v_call: TRBV30; d_call: NA; j_call: TRBJ1-1; cdr3_nt: TGTGCCTGGAGGGTAGGGGGGGGAACTGAAGCTTTCTTT; cdr3_aa: CAWRVGGGTEAFF
clone_size: NA; v_call: TRBV7-7; d_call: NA; j_call: TRBJ2-2; cdr3_nt: TGTGCTAGCAGCCGGGATACTAACACCGGGGAGCTGTTTTTT; cdr3_aa: CASSRDTNTGELFF
clone_size: NA; v_call: TRBV7-8; d_call: NA; j_call: TRBJ1-5; cdr3_nt: TGTGCCAGCAGCCCCCTCGGAGGTAGCAATCAGCCCCAGCATTTT; cdr3_aa: CASSPLGGSNQPQHF
clone_size: NA; v_call: TRBV7-6; d_call: NA; j_call: TRBJ2-5; cdr3_nt: TGTGCCAGCAGCCAAGTACTAGGGAGGGAGACCCAGTACTTC; cdr3_aa: CASSQVLGRETQYF
clone_size: NA; v_call: TRBV29-1; d_call: NA; j_call: TRBJ2-1; cdr3_nt: TGCAGCGTTGAATCGGACGGGGATGAGCAGTTCTTC; cdr3_aa: CSVESDGDEQFF
clone_size: once; v_call: TRBV19; d_call: NA; j_call: TRBJ1-1; cdr3_nt: TGTGCCAGTAGTAACTCGGGGGTTGACACTGAAGCTTTCTTT; cdr3_aa: CASSNSGVDTEAFF
clone_size: medium-sized; v_call: TRBV25-1; d_call: NA; j_call: TRBJ1-1; cdr3_nt: TGTGCCAGCAGTGAAGGAGGGGAAGCTTTCTTT; cdr3_aa: CASSEGGEAFF
clone_size: NA; v_call: TRBV28; d_call: NA; j_call: TRBJ1-1; cdr3_nt: TGTGCCAGCAGTCTAGGGAACACTGAAGCTTTCTTT; cdr3_aa: CASSLGNTEAFF
clone_size: NA; v_call: TRBV4-1; d_call: NA; j_call: TRBJ1-5; cdr3_nt: TGCGCCAGCAGCCAAGGCCCCCCGGGGCAGCCCCAGCATTTT; cdr3_aa: CASSQGPPGQPQHF
clone_size: NA; v_call: TRBV5-4; d_call: NA; j_call: TRBJ2-1; cdr3_nt: TGTGCCAGCAGCTTAAAGAGGGAAACTAACAATGAGCAGTTCTTC; cdr3_aa: CASSLKRETNNEQFF
clone_size: medium-sized; v_call: TRBV7-9; d_call: TRBD1; j_call: TRBJ1-4; cdr3_nt: TGTGCCAGCAGCTCCGTGGACAGGGGGCGCGAAGGTGAAAAACTGTTTTTT; cdr3_aa: CASSSVDRGREGEKLFF
clone_size: NA; v_call: TRBV6-6; d_call: TRBD2; j_call: TRBJ2-7; cdr3_nt: TGTGCCGTTTCGACAGCGGGAGGCACCTACGAGCAGTACTTC; cdr3_aa: CAVSTAGGTYEQYF
clone_size: NA; v_call: TRBV27; d_call: NA; j_call: TRBJ1-2; cdr3_nt: TGTGCCAGCAGTTACTCTAGCCACTATGGCTACACCTTC; cdr3_aa: CASSYSSHYGYTF
clone_size: once; v_call: TRBV11-2; d_call: TRBD1; j_call: TRBJ2-7; cdr3_nt: TGTGCCAGCAGCTCGACAGGGATGGACGAGCAGTACTTC; cdr3_aa: CASSSTGMDEQYF
clone_size: NA; v_call: TRBV9; d_call: TRBD2; j_call: TRBJ2-1; cdr3_nt: TGTGCCAGCAGCGTAGGGGGTAGAGCGGCTAGCGGGTACAATGAGCAGTTCTTC; cdr3_aa: CASSVGGRAASGYNEQFF
clone_size: few; v_call: TRBV5-1; d_call: NA; j_call: TRBJ2-7; cdr3_nt: TGCGCCAGCAGCTTGGAAGTGACATCAGGCTACGAGCAGTACTTC; cdr3_aa: CASSLEVTSGYEQYF
clone_size: NA; v_call: TRBV27; d_call: TRBD2; j_call: TRBJ2-3; cdr3_nt: TGTGCCAGCAGTTTCAGGCGGGAGGGGGTGCAGTATTTT; cdr3_aa: CASSFRREGVQYF
clone_size: NA; v_call: TRBV27; d_call: NA; j_call: TRBJ2-1; cdr3_nt: TGTGCCAGCAGATCACAGGGCAATGAGCAGTTCTTC; cdr3_aa: CASRSQGNEQFF
clone_size: NA; v_call: TRBV19; d_call: NA; j_call: TRBJ2-5; cdr3_nt: TGTGCCAGTAGTATAGAGGGGACACTACAAGAGACCCAGTACTTC; cdr3_aa: CASSIEGTLQETQYF
clone_size: once; v_call: TRBV27; d_call: TRBD1; j_call: TRBJ1-2; cdr3_nt: TGTGCCAGCAGCCAGGGGGTTAACTATGGCTACACCTTC; cdr3_aa: CASSQGVNYGYTF
clone_size: NA; v_call: TRBV19; d_call: TRBD1; j_call: TRBJ1-2; cdr3_nt: TGTGCCAGTAGTCTGGGACAGTACTATGGCTACACCTTC; cdr3_aa: CASSLGQYYGYTF
clone_size: NA; v_call: TRBV5-6; d_call: NA; j_call: TRBJ1-1; cdr3_nt: TGTGCCAGCAGTGTGGCGAACACTGAAGCTTTCTTT; cdr3_aa: CASSVANTEAFF
clone_size: once; v_call: TRBV15; d_call: TRBD2; j_call: TRBJ2-1; cdr3_nt: TGTGCCACCAGCAGAGTACCAGCGGGGGCCCAGCAGTTCTTC; cdr3_aa: CATSRVPAGAQQFF
clone_size: NA; v_call: TRBV9; d_call: TRBD2; j_call: TRBJ2-4; cdr3_nt: TGTGCCAGCAGCGAGCGACACGCGGGGGGCAAAAACATTCAGTACTTC; cdr3_aa: CASSERHAGGKNIQYF
clone_size: NA; v_call: TRBV5-4; d_call: NA; j_call: TRBJ2-6; cdr3_nt: TGTGCCAGCAGCTCTGGACAGTGGAGCTCTGGGGCCAACGTCCTGACTTTC; cdr3_aa: CASSSGQWSSGANVLTF